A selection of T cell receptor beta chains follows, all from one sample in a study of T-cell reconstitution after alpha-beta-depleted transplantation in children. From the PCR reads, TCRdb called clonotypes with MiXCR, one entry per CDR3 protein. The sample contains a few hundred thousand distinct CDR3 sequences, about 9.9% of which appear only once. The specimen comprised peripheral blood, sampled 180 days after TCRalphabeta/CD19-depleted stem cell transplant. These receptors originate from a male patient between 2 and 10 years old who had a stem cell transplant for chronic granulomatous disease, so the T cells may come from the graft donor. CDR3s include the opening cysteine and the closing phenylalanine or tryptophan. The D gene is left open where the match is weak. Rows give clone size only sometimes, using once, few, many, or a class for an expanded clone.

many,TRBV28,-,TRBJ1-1,TGTGCCAGCAGTTTGGTGGAGGGTCAGTTCACTGAAGCTTTCTTT,CASSLVEGQFTEAFF
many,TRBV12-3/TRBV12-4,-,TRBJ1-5,TGTGCCAGCAGTTTAAATGGAGGTCTCTTCAATCAGCCCCAGCATTTT,CASSLNGGLFNQPQHF
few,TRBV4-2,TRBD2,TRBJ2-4,TGTGCCAGCAGCCAAGTAAGGGCTAGCGGGGGGGCCAAGGTCAAAAACATTCAGTACTTC,CASSQVRASGGAKVKNIQYF
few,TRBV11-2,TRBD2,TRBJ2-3,TGTGCCAGCAGCTTTTACCCCATGGGACTAGCGGGAGCAGATACGCAGTATTTT,CASSFYPMGLAGADTQYF
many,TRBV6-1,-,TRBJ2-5,TGTGCCAGCAGGACGGACAGAAGACATTACCAAGAGACCCAGTACTTC,CASRTDRRHYQETQYF
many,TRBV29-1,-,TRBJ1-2,TGCAGCTTCCTCCGGGGCGACTATGGCTACACCTTC,CSFLRGDYGYTF
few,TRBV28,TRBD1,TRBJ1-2,TGTGCCAGCAGTATACCGGGACAGGTGAACTATGGCTACACCTTC,CASSIPGQVNYGYTF
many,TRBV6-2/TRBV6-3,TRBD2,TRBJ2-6,TGTGCCAGCAGTTTCCTAGCGGACTCTGGGGCCAACGTCCTGACTTTC,CASSFLADSGANVLTF
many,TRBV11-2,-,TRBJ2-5,TGTGCCAGCAGCTTATGTGGCAGGCACCAAGAGACCCAGTACTTC,CASSLCGRHQETQYF
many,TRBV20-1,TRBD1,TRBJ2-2,TGCAGTGCTAGGTCAAACAGGGGGCCCGGGGAGCTGTTTTTT,CSARSNRGPGELFF
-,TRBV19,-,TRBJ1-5,TGTGCCAGTAGTATGAAGGTATTCGGCAATCAGCCCCAGCATTTT,CASSMKVFGNQPQHF
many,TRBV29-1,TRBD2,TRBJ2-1,TGCAGCGTTTTCCTAGCGGAATCCTACAATGAGCAGTTCTTC,CSVFLAESYNEQFF
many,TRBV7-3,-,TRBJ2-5,TGTGCCAGCAGCGCCTCGGGTGGCACCCAGTACTTC,CASSASGGTQYF
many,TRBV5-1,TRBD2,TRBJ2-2,TGCGCCAGCACCCTCGCACTAGCGGGAGTACTCACCGGGGAGCTGTTTTTT,CASTLALAGVLTGELFF
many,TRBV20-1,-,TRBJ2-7,TGCAGTGCTAGTCCGGACTTCTACGAGCAGTACTTC,CSASPDFYEQYF
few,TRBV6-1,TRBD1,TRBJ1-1,TGTGCCAGCAGTACGGGACAGCTCTATATTCAGAACACTGAAGCTTTCTTT,CASSTGQLYIQNTEAFF
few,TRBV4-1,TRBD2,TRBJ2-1,TGCGCCAGCAGCCCCGGATCTAGCGGAGAATTTTACAATGAGCAGTTCTTC,CASSPGSSGEFYNEQFF
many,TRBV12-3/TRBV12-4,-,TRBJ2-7,TGTGCCAGCAGTCGCCCGGGCCCCTACGAGCAGTACTTC,CASSRPGPYEQYF
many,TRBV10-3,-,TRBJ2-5,TGTGCCGCCCGAGGACCCCCTCAAGAGACCCAGTACTTC,CAARGPPQETQYF
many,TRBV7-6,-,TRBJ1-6,TGTGCCAGCAGCTTAGGCGCGAATAATTCACCCCTCCACTTT,CASSLGANNSPLHF
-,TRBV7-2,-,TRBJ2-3,TGTGCCAGCAGATACGGGGGTGGAGATACGCAGTATTTT,CASRYGGGDTQYF
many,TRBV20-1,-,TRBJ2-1,TGCAGTGCTAGCAGGGGCGATGAGCAGTTCTTC,CSASRGDEQFF
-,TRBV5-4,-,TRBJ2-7,TGTGCCAGCAGCCCAGAGGGACCTTCCTACGAGCAGTACTTC,CASSPEGPSYEQYF
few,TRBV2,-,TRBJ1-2,TGTGCCAGCAGTGAAGCGCTCAGGGTTGACTATGGCTACACCTTC,CASSEALRVDYGYTF
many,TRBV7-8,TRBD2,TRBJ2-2,TGTGCCAGCAGCTGGACTAGCGGGGGAGCGAACACCGGGGAGCTGTTTTTT,CASSWTSGGANTGELFF
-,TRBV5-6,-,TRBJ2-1,TGTGCCGGCAGCCGATGGGCGAATCCGTTACTCTCCTACAATGAGCAGTTCTTC,CAGSRWANPLLSYNEQFF
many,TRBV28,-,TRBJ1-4,TGTGCCAGCAGTCCATTTACAACTAATGAAAAACTGTTTTTT,CASSPFTTNEKLFF
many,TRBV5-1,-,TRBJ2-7,TGCGCCAGCAGCTTTGGAGAGTCCCCCAACTACTACGAGCAGTACTTC,CASSFGESPNYYEQYF
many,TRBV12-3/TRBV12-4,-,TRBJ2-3,TGTGCCAGCAGTTTCGGGTACGAAGATACGCAGTATTTT,CASSFGYEDTQYF
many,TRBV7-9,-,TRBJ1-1,TGTGCCAGCAGCAAAACAGGAATAAACACTGAAGCTTTCTTT,CASSKTGINTEAFF
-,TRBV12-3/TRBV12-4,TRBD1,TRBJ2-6,TGTGCCAGCGGCCCGACAGGGCCTGGGGCCAACGTCCTGACTTTC,CASGPTGPGANVLTF
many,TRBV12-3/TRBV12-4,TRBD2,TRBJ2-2,TGTGCCAGCAGTTTCGGTCTAGCGGGCGGTGACGGGGAGCTGTTTTTT,CASSFGLAGGDGELFF
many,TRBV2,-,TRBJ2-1,TGTGCCAGCATAGGGTCCAACAATGAGCAGTTCTTC,CASIGSNNEQFF
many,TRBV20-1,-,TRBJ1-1,TGCAGTGCTGCCAGAGACGGGGGCACTGAAGCTTTCTTT,CSAARDGGTEAFF
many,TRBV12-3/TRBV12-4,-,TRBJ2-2,TGTGCCAGCACCCCGCGGCGCCCGAACACCGGGGAGCTGTTTTTT,CASTPRRPNTGELFF
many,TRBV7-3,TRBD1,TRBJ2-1,TGTGCCAGCAGCTTTAGGGACAGAGACAATGAGCAGTTCTTC,CASSFRDRDNEQFF
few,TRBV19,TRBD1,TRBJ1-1,TGTGCCAGTAGTATGCCCAGGGACAGGGAGTGGCACACTGAAGCTTTCTTT,CASSMPRDREWHTEAFF
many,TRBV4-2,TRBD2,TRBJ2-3,TGTGCCAGCAGCCACCCTAGCGGGGGAAGCACAGATACGCAGTATTTT,CASSHPSGGSTDTQYF
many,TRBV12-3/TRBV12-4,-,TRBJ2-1,-,CASSLERDLGGQFF
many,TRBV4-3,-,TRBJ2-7,TGCGCCAGCAGCCAAAGTCTATATCCAGGGAACGAGCAGTACTTC,CASSQSLYPGNEQYF
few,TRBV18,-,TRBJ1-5,TGTGCCAGCTCACCCTTACCTCCTTTCGGGAGCAATCAGCCCCAGCATTTT,CASSPLPPFGSNQPQHF
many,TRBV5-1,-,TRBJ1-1,TGCGCCAGCAGGGGGTCTGACTCCTTTGATGAAGCTTTCTTT,CASRGSDSFDEAFF
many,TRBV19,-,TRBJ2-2,TGTGCCAGTAGTATCGACCTAGACACCGGGGAGCTGTTTTTT,CASSIDLDTGELFF
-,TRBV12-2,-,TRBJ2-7,TGTGCAAGTCGCTTTTGTAAAGAGGCCTACGAGCAGTACTTC,CASRFCKEAYEQYF
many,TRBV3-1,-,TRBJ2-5,TGTGCCAGCAGCCAAGTAGGGCTTCAAGAGACCCAGTACTTC,CASSQVGLQETQYF
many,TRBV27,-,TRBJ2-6,TGTGCCAGCAGTTTATTTGGGGGCGGTGGGGCCAACGTCCTGACTTTC,CASSLFGGGGANVLTF